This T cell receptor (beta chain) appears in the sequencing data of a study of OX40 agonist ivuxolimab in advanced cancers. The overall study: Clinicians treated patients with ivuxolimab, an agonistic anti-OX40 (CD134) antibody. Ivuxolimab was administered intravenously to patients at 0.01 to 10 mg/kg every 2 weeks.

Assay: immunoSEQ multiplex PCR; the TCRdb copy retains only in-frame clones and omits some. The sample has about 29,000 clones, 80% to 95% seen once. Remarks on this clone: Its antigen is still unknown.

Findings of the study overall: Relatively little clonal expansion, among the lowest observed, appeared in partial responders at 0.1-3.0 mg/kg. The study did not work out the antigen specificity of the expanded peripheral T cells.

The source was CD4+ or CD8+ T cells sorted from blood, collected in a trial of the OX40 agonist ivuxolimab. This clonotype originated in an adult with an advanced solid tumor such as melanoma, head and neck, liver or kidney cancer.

The CDR3 nucleotides read TGTGCCAGCAGCGCAATAGGGGGAGCCAAAAACATTCAGTACTTC. Translated: CASSAIGGAKNIQYF. The J gene is TRBJ2-4, the V gene TRBV9; D may be TRBD1 (6 bases). Germline CDR1 is SGDLS and CDR2 is YYNGEE. V gave up 3 bases and J gave up 0 bases, with 10 bases separating them. The CDR3 spans 15 residues.